The 9 T cell receptor beta chains below come from one sample, sequenced in a study of T cell repertoires in ileal Crohn's disease. Measured with immunoSEQ multiplex PCR; TCRdb has only the in-frame clones, and not every one. In the table there are approximately 12,000 clones, 78% of which are singletons. Time point denoted: neoterminal ileum biopsy at postoperative endoscopy, about 6 months after surgery. Sequencing used ileal tissue. These receptors were taken from an adult with Crohn's disease.

The chain combines TRBV9 with TRBJ1-1, with D possibly matching TRBD1 (5 bases). V lost 4 bases to trimming and J lost 1 base, with 8 bases between them. CDR1 SGDLS and CDR2 YYNGEE come from the germline V gene. This CDR3 is 13 amino acids long. This chain's CDR3 is CASSLTGNTEAFF. CDR3 in DNA: TGTGCCAGCAGCCTCACAGGGAACACTGAAGCTTTCTTT.

The chain recombines TRBV30 with TRBJ2-1; 8 nucleotides align to TRBD2. Germline-derived CDR1 and CDR2 are GTSNPN and SVGIG (reference sequence). This CDR3 comprises 15 residues. V lost 1 base, J lost 5 bases, and 7 bases stayed unmatched. The CDR3, as DNA: TGTGCCTGGAGTGGGGGAAGCGGGAGAAACAATGAGCAGTTCTTC. Protein sequence: CAWSGGSGRNNEQFF.

This clone is medium-sized. This same CDR3 is encoded by further DNA sequences in the sample. This chain links TRBV7-2 with TRBJ2-5; D uncertain. CDR3 size: 12 residues. Germline assignment: CDR1 SGHTA and CDR2 FQGNSA. Trimming stripped 4 bases from V and 5 bases from J, with 8 bases between. CDR3 bases: TGTGCCAGCAGCTCCACCCGGGAGACCCAGTACTTC. This gives the protein CASSSTRETQYF.

The chain couples TRBV9 to TRBJ2-4; TRBD2 aligns across 10 bases. CDR3 size: 17 residues. CDR1 SGDLS and CDR2 YYNGEE come from the germline V gene. J lost 6 bases, V lost 4 bases, and 13 bases had no gene match. CDR3 loop: CASSLGSSGGFGNIQYF. In DNA, the CDR3 is TGTGCCAGCAGCTTAGGGAGTAGCGGGGGGTTTGGAAACATTCAGTACTTC.

This clone was detected only once. The rearrangement joins TRBV7-9 to TRBJ1-2; D gene ambiguous. Germline V gives CDR1 SEHNR, CDR2 FQNEAQ (reference sequence). The CDR3 extends over 16 amino acids. The V end was cut by 2 bases, the J end by 3 bases, with 16 bases between. The CDR3 region is CASSLTAIGRDYGYTF. The CDR3 DNA sequence: TGTGCCAGCAGCTTAACCGCTATAGGGAGAGACTATGGCTACACCTTC.

This clone was picked up a small number of times. This chain links TRBV5-4 with TRBJ2-5; 10 bases agree with TRBD2. Trimming cost V 2 bases and J 5 bases; bases outside gene matches: 6. The germline gives CDR1 SGHNT, CDR2 YYREEE (reference sequence). This CDR3 is 15 amino acids long. The CDR3 nucleotides are TGTGCCAGCAGCTTCCGACTAGCGGGCAAGGAGACCCAGTACTTC. This sequence encodes CASSFRLAGKETQYF.

The chain is built from TRBV11-2 and TRBJ2-7; D is unresolved. Germline V gives CDR1 SGHAT, CDR2 FQNNGV. The CDR3 covers 14 residues. Trimming removed 7 bases at V and 0 bases at J, with 13 bases between. The CDR3 region has the DNA TGTGCCAGCAAAATACAGCAGAACTCCTACGAGCAGTACTTC. Translating it yields CASKIQQNSYEQYF.

The chain is built from TRBV27 and TRBJ2-1, with a tentative D call TRBD2 (5 bases). Trimming pared 6 bases from V and 0 bases from J, leaving 15 bases between. Germline V lookup: CDR1 MNHEY, CDR2 SMNVEV (reference sequence). The CDR3 runs to 16 residues. The CDR3 DNA is TGTGCCAGCAGAACTAGTCCAGGTATCTCCTACAATGAGCAGTTCTTC. It translates to CASRTSPGISYNEQFF.

The chain couples TRBV19 to TRBJ1-6; TRBD1 might be the D (5 bases). The CDR3 spans 14 residues. Trimming pared 1 base from V and 17 bases from J, leaving 18 bases between. Germline CDR1 is LNHDA and CDR2 is SQIVND (reference sequence). In DNA form, the CDR3 reads TGTGCCAGTAGTATAGGCCTCAGGGCTCTCGCCTTCCACTTT. It yields the protein CASSIGLRALAFHF. Drawing the rest from reference TRBV19 and TRBJ1-6, the complete variable domain is DGGITQSPKYLFRKEGQNVTLSCEQNLNHDAMYWYRQDPGQGLRLIYYSQIVNDFQKGDIAEGYSVSREKKESFPLTVTSAQKNPTAFYLCASSIGLRALAFHFGNGTRLTVT.